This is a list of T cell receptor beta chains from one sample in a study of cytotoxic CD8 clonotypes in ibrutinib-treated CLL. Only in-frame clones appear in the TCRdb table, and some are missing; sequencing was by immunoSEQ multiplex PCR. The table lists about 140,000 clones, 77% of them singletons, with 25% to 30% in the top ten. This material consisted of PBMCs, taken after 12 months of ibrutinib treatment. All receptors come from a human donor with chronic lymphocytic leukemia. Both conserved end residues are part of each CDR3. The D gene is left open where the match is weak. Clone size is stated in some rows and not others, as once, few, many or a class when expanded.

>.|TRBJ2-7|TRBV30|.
CAWSVWGRDYEQYF
TGTGCCTGGAGTGTCTGGGGCAGGGACTACGAGCAGTACTTC
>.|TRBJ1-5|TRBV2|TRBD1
CASNGQGFNQPQHF
TGTGCCAGCAACGGACAGGGGTTTAATCAGCCCCAGCATTTT
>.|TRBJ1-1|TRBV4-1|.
CASSQDAQNTEAFF
TGCGCCAGCAGCCAAGACGCCCAAAACACTGAAGCTTTCTTT
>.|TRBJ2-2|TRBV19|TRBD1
CASSPGTGGKSGELFF
TGTGCCAGTTCTCCCGGGACAGGGGGGAAGAGCGGGGAGCTGTTTTTT
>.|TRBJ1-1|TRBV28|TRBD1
CASGTGGTEAFF
TGTGCCAGCGGAACAGGGGGCACTGAAGCTTTCTTT
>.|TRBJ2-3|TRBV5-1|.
CASTSNIDTQYF
TGCGCCAGCACCTCTAATATAGATACGCAGTATTTT
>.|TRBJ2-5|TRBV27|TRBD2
CASSTEAGGPAQETQYF
TGTGCCAGCAGTACTGAAGCGGGGGGACCGGCACAAGAGACCCAGTACTTC
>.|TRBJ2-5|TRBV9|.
CASSPPTETQYF
TGTGCCAGCAGCCCCCCGACAGAGACCCAGTACTTC
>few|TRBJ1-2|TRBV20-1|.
CSAPVYGYTF
TGCAGTGCTCCGGTTTATGGCTACACCTTC
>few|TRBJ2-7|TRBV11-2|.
CASSLSIYEQYF
TGTGCCAGCAGCTTATCAATCTACGAGCAGTACTTC
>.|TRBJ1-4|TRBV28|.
CASRTATNEKLFF
TGTGCCAGCAGGACAGCAACTAATGAAAAACTGTTTTTT
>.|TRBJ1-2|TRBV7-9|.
CASSFGQNYGYTF
TGTGCCAGCAGCTTCGGACAGAACTATGGCTACACCTTC
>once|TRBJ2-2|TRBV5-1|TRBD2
CASSPPGLAGANTGELFF
TGCGCCAGCAGCCCGCCGGGACTAGCGGGGGCGAACACCGGGGAGCTGTTTTTT
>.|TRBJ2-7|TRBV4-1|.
CASSQDLSEQYF
TGCGCCAGCAGCCAAGATCTTTCCGAGCAGTACTTC
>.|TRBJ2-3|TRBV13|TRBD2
CASSSPGLASTDTQYF
TGTGCCAGCAGCTCTCCGGGACTAGCGTCGACAGATACGCAGTATTTT
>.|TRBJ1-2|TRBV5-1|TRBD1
CASSFGFVTGGSYTF
TGCGCCAGCAGCTTTGGATTTGTTACAGGGGGGAGCTACACCTTC
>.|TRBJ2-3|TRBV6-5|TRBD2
CASSLTSGDSTDTQYF
TGTGCCAGCAGTTTGACTAGCGGGGACAGCACAGATACGCAGTATTTT
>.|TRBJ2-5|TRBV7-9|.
CASSLFGGYQETQYF
TGTGCCAGCAGCTTATTCGGGGGATACCAAGAGACCCAGTACTTC
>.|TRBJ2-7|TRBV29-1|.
CSARSLGTVEQYF
TGCAGCGCCAGGAGCCTTGGGACGGTGGAGCAGTACTTC
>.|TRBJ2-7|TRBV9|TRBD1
CASSAGTDSYEQYF
TGTGCCAGCAGCGCTGGGACAGATTCCTACGAGCAGTACTTC
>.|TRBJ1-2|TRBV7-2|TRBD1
CASSLWTGDHYGYTF
TGTGCCAGCAGCTTGTGGACAGGGGACCACTATGGCTACACCTTC
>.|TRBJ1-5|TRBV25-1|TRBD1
CASSEETGINQPQHF
TGTGCCAGCAGTGAAGAGACAGGGATAAATCAGCCCCAGCATTTT
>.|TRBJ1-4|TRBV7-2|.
CASSFTATNEKLFF
TGTGCCAGCAGTTTTACAGCAACTAATGAAAAACTGTTTTTT
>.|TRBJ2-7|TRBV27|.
CASSTTGFVYEQYF
TGTGCCAGCAGTACCACAGGGTTCGTCTACGAGCAGTACTTC
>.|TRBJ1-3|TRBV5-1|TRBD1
CASSQGQDGNTIYF
TGCGCCAGCAGCCAAGGACAGGACGGAAACACCATATATTTT
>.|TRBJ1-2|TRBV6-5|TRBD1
CASSSRDRSYGYTF
TGTGCCAGCAGTAGCCGGGACAGGAGCTATGGCTACACCTTC
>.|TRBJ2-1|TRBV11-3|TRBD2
CASSLVALAGRNEQFF
TGTGCCAGCAGCTTAGTGGCACTAGCGGGACGGAATGAGCAGTTCTTC
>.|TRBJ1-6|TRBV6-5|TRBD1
CASTRDSNNSPLHF
TGTGCCAGCACCCGGGACAGCAATAATTCACCCCTCCACTTT
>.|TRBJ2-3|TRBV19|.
CASSYGGSPTDTQYF
TGTGCCAGTTCCTATGGGGGGTCTCCCACAGATACGCAGTATTTT
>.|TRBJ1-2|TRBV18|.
CASSPLKAGQGPYGYTF
TGTGCCAGCTCACCCCTGAAAGCGGGCCAGGGCCCCTATGGCTACACCTTC
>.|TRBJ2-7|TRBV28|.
CASSDFYAVEASYEQYF
TGTGCCAGCAGTGACTTTTACGCAGTGGAGGCCTCCTACGAGCAGTACTTC
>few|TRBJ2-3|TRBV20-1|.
CSAPGPHTQYF
TGCAGTGCCCCTGGACCACATACGCAGTATTTT
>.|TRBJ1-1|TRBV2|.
CASRIRGRDTEAFF
TGTGCCAGCAGAATAAGGGGGAGGGACACTGAAGCTTTCTTT
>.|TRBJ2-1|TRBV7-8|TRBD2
CASSASGVAGVDEQFF
TGTGCCAGCAGCGCGTCGGGAGTAGCGGGAGTGGATGAGCAGTTCTTC
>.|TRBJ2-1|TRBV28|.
CASSPSDGAYNEQFF
TGTGCCAGCAGTCCGTCTGACGGGGCCTACAATGAGCAGTTCTTC
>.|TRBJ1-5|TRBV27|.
CASSGVGNQPQHF
TGTGCCAGCAGTGGGGTGGGCAATCAGCCCCAGCATTTT
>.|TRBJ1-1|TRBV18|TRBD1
CASSPLGQGDTEAFF
TGTGCCAGCTCACCACTGGGACAGGGAGACACTGAAGCTTTCTTT
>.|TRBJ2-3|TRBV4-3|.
CATQRGAGSTDTQYF
TGCGCCACACAAAGGGGGGCGGGGAGCACAGATACGCAGTATTTT
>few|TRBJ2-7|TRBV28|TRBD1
CASRHAGQGTSSYEQYF
TGTGCCAGCCGACACGCGGGACAGGGGACTAGCTCCTACGAGCAGTACTTC
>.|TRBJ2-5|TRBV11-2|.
CASSSLVEGKTQYF
TGTGCCAGCAGCTCCCTTGTGGAGGGCAAGACCCAGTACTTC